This T cell receptor (beta chain) was captured in a study of T cells in localized non-small cell lung cancer (dated by TCRdb to about 2020). Regarding the complete study: Comparing tumors with uninvolved tumor-adjacent lungs, the study looked at the T cell repertoires of fewer than 250 patients with early-stage NSCLC. The cohort was made up of roughly 250 treatment-naive NSCLC patients whose localized lung tumors had been resected. A mean age of roughly 64 years was recorded for the NSCLC patients, of whom around 140 were male and about a hundred were female.

Of note for this clone: It lacks a known antigen. Per-base quality was not reported, and no clone a single base away is much larger than it.

The immunoSEQ Assay was used to sequence TCR beta CDR3 regions from DNA. In the source study's methods: To compute T cell density, TCR beta template counts were normalized to usable DNA, which was estimated by amplifying housekeeping genes. Using the preseqR package, richness was estimated by extrapolating to 120,000 templates for tissue samples and 400,000 templates for PBMC samples. Clonality was defined by subtracting Pielou's evenness from one. Tissue-enriched TCRs were identified through differential abundance testing performed on productive amino-acid clonotypes, with a minimum total count of 5 and an alpha of 0.1. The Jaccard Index and the Morisita Overlap Index were used to quantify repertoire overlap between compartments. TCR beta CDR3s were clustered by GLIPH together with public tetramer-defined viral CDR3s, and at least three viral sequences plus V-gene enrichment were required for viral motifs. In its TCRdb copy, this immuneACCESS table keeps in-frame sequences only and misses some clones. Where compared with another copy, unresolved V genes explain less than half of these, and the others have no known cause. For V, J and clone size, that table is used; D and trimming come from the DNA. In this sample the table shows around 19,000 clones, around 87% of which occur a single time. The ten most abundant clones make up over 9% of the sample.

What the study reported, not specific to this receptor: Longer overall survival was associated with higher blood T cell density, whereas shorter survival was associated with higher adjacent-lung clonality. Because multi-region tumor sequencing was not performed, intratumor heterogeneity could not be ruled out. The highest T cell clonality was observed in uninvolved tumor-adjacent lung, where clonality exceeded that of tumor, suggesting that antigenic responses were more focused in uninvolved tumor-adjacent lung. A median of about 50 of the top 100 tumor clones turned up in the paired uninvolved adjacent lung, and around 27 of those clones also ranked among the top 100 of that same adjacent lung. Since the design was exploratory, TCR variables were selected using unadjusted p-values with no false-discovery rate correction.

There are 15 amino acids in the CDR3, from cysteine to phenylalanine inclusive. Of all the DNA, just the CDR3 is kept, 45 bases in frame from base 1. CDR1 SGHTA and CDR2 FQGTGA are derived from the germline V gene. A distance of 10 bases separates the germline ends of V and J, which lose 0 bases and 2 bases respectively. At diagnosis, peripheral blood, uninvolved tumor-adjacent lung and tumor were collected and stored as a combination of fresh-frozen and FFPE material. For TCR repertoire profiling, blood samples were analyzed as peripheral blood mononuclear cells. Material: PBMCs, obtained before any cancer treatment. The sequence is built from TRBV7-3 and TRBJ1-2; confidence is insufficient to name the D gene. This TCR derives from a man aged 40 to 70 with stage II squamous cell lung carcinoma. The CDR3 loop reads CASSLTGRSNYGYTF. In nucleotides, the sequence is TGTGCCAGCAGCTTAACAGGTCGATCCAACTATGGCTACACCTTC.